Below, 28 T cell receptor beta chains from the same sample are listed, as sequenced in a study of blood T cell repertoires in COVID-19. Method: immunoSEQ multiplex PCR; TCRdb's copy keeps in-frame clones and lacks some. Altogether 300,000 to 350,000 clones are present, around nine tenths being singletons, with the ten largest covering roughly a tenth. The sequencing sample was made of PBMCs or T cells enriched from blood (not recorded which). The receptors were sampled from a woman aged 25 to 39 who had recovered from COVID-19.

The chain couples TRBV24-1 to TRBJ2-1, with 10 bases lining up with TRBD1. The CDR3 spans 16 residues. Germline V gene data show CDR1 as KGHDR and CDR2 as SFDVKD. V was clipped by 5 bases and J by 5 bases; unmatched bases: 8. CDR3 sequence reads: CATSGTDRGRNNEQFF. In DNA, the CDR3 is TGTGCCACCAGTGGGACCGACAGGGGGCGCAACAATGAGCAGTTCTTC.

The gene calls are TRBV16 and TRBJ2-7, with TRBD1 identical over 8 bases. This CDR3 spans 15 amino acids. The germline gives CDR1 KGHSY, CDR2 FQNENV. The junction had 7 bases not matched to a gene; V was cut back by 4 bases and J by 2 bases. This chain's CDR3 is CASSPTGTGTYEQYF. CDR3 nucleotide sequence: TGTGCCAGCAGCCCTACCGGGACAGGCACCTACGAGCAGTACTTC.

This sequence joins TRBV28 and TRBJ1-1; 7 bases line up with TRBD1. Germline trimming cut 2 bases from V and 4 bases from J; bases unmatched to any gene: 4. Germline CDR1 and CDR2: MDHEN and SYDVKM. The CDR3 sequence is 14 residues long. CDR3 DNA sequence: TGTGCCAGCAGTTTACCAGGGGGTCTCACTGAAGCTTTCTTT. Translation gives CASSLPGGLTEAFF.

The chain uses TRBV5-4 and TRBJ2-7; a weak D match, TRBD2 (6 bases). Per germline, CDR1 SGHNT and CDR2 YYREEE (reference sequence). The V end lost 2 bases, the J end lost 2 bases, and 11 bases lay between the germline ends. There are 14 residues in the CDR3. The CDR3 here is CASSFGSSTYEQYF. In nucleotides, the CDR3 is TGTGCCAGCAGCTTCGGGAGTTCGACCTACGAGCAGTACTTC.

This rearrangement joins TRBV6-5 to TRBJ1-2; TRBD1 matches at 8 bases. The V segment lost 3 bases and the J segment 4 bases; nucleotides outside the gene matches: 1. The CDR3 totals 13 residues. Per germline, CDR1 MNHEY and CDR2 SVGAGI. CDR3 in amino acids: CASSYTGGYGYTF. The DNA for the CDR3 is TGTGCCAGCAGTTATACAGGGGGCTATGGCTACACCTTC.

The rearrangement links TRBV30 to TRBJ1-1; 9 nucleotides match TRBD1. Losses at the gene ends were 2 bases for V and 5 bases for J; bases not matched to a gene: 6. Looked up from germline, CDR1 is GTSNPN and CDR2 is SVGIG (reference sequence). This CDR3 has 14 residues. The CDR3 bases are TGTGCCTGGAGTACCGGGACAGGGCATACTGAAGCTTTCTTT. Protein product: CAWSTGTGHTEAFF.

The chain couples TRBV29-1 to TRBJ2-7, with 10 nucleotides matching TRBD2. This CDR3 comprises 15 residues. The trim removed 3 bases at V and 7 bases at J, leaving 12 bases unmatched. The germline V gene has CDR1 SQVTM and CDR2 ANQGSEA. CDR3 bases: TGCAGCGTTGATATCTCTGCTAGCGGGAGAGGGGAGCAGTACTTC. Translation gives CSVDISASGRGEQYF.

The CDR3 loop reads CASSLGDIYGYTF. CDR3 nucleotide sequence: TGTGCCAGCAGCTTAGGGGACATCTATGGCTACACCTTC. The rearrangement uses TRBV7-9 and TRBJ1-2; D is perhaps TRBD1 (6 bases). This CDR3 has 13 amino acids. The germline gives CDR1 SEHNR, CDR2 FQNEAQ (reference sequence). Between the trimmed V and J ends, which lost 1 base and 4 bases, there was a span of 7 bases.

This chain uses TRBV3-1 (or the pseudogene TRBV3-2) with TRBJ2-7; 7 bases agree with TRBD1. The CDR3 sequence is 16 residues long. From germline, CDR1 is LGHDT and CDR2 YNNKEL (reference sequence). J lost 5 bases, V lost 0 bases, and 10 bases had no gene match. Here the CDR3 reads CASSQDTLTGANEQYF. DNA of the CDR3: TGTGCCAGCAGCCAAGATACCCTTACAGGGGCAAACGAGCAGTACTTC.

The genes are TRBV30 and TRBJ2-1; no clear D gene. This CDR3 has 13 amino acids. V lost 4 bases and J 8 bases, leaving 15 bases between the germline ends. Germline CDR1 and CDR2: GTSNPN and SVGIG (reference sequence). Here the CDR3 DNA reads TGTGCCTGGAAGGTCTTCCTTCGGGATGAGCAGTTCTTC. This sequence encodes CAWKVFLRDEQFF.

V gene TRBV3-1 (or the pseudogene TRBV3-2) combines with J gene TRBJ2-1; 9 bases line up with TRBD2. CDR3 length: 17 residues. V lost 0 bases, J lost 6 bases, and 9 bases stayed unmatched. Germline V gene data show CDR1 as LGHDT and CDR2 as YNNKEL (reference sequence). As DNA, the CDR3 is TGTGCCAGCAGCCAAGATTCTTGGCTAGCGGGAATCAATGAGCAGTTCTTC. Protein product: CASSQDSWLAGINEQFF.

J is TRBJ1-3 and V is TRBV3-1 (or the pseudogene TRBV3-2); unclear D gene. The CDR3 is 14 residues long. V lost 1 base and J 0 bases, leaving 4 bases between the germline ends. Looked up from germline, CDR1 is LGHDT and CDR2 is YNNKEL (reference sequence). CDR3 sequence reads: CASSQVHSGNTIYF. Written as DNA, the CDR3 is TGTGCCAGCAGCCAAGTTCACTCTGGAAACACCATATATTTT.

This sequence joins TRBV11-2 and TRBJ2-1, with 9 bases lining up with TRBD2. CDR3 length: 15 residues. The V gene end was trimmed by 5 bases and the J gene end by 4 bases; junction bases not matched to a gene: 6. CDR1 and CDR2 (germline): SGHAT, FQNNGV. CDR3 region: CASSQLAGQYNEQFF. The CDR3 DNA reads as TGTGCCAGCAGCCAACTAGCGGGCCAGTACAATGAGCAGTTCTTC. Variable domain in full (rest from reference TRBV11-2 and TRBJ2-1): EAGVAQSPRYKIIEKRQSVAFWCNPISGHATLYWYQQILGQGPKLLIQFQNNGVVDDSQLPKDRFSAERLKGVDSTLKIQPAKLEDSAVYLCASSQLAGQYNEQFFGPGTRLTVL.

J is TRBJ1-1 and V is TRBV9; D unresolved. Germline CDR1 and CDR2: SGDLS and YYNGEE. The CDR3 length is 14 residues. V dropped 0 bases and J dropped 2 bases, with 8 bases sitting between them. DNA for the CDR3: TGTGCCAGCAGCGTAGGAAGCCAAAACACTGAAGCTTTCTTT. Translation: CASSVGSQNTEAFF.

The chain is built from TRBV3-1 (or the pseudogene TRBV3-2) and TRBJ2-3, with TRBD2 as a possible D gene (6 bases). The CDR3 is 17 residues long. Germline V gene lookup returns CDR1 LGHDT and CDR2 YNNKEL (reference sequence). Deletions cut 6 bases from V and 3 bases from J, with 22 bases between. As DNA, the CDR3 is TGTGCCAGCAGTCCTTGGGTTCTCCGCGGGAAGACAGATACGCAGTATTTT. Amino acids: CASSPWVLRGKTDTQYF.

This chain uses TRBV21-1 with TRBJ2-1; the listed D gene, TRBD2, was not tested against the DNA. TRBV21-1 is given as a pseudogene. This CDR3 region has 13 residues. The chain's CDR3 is CASKASGYNEQFF. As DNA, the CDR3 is TGTGCCAGCAAAGCTAGCGGATACAATGAGCAGTTCTTC.

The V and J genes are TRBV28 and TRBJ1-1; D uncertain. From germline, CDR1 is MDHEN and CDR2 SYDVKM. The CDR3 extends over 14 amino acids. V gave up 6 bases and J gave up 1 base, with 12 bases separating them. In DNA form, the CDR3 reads TGTGCCAGCAGCCAACTAGGACGGAACACTGAAGCTTTCTTT. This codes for CASSQLGRNTEAFF.

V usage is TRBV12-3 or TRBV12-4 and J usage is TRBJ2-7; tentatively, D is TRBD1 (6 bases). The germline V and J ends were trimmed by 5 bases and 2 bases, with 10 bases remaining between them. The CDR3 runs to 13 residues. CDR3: CASSVNRAYEQYF. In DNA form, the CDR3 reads TGTGCCAGCAGTGTTAACAGGGCCTACGAGCAGTACTTC.

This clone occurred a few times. CDR3 sequence (DNA): TGTGCCAGCAGCCCGCCGGTAGGGGTCCCGGGGCAGTACTTC. Translation: CASSPPVGVPGQYF. This rearrangement joins TRBV7-9 to TRBJ2-7; the D gene is possibly TRBD1 (5 bases). Germline CDR1 is SEHNR and CDR2 is FQNEAQ (reference sequence). Deletions cut 5 bases from V and 9 bases from J, with 20 bases between. There are 14 residues in the CDR3.

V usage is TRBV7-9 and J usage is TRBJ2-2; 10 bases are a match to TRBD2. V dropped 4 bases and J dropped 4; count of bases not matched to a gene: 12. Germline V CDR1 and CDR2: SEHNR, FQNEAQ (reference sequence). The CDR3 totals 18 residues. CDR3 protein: CASSYSSSGRLSTGELFF. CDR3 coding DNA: TGTGCCAGCAGCTATTCCTCTAGCGGGAGATTGAGCACCGGGGAGCTGTTTTTT.

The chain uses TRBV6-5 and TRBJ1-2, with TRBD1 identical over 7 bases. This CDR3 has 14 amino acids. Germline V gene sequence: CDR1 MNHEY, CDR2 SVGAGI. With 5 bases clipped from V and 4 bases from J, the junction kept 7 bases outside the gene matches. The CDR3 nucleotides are TGTGCCAGCAGTCCCGGGACAGTCAGCTATGGCTACACCTTC. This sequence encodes CASSPGTVSYGYTF.

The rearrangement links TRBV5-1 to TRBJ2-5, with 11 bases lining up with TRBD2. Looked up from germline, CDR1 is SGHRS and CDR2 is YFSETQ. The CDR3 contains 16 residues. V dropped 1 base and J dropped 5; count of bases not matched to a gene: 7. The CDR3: CASSLTSGRRLETQYF. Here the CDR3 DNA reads TGCGCCAGCAGCTTGACTAGCGGGAGACGCTTGGAGACCCAGTACTTC.

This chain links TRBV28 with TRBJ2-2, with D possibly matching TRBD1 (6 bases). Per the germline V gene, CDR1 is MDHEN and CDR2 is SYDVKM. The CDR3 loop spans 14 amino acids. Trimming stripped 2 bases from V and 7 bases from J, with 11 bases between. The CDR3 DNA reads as TGTGCCAGCAGTTTACCCACAGGGATCGGGGAGCTGTTTTTT. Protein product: CASSLPTGIGELFF.

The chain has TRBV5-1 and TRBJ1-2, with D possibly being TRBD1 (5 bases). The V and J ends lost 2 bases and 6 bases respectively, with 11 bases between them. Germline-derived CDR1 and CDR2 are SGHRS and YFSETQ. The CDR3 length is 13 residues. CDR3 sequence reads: CASSLQAFDGYTF. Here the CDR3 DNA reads TGCGCCAGCAGCTTACAGGCATTCGATGGCTACACCTTC.

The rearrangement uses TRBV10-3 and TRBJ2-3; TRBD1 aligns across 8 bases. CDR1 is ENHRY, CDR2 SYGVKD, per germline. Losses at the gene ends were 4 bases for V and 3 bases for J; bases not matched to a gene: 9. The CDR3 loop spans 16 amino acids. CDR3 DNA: TGTGCCATCAGTGTTGGGCAGGGGGCGCTTACAGATACGCAGTATTTT. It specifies CAISVGQGALTDTQYF.

CDR3 residues: CASSSDYNRGNEQFF. The CDR3 nucleotides are TGTGCCAGCAGCTCAGATTATAACAGGGGTAATGAGCAGTTCTTC. This chain connects TRBV7-6 to TRBJ2-1; 7 bases are a match to TRBD1. Germline assignment: CDR1 SGHVS and CDR2 FNYEAQ. The CDR3 sequence is 15 residues long. J lost 7 bases, V lost 4 bases, and 10 bases had no gene match. The variable domain in full, completed from reference TRBV7-6 and TRBJ2-1, reads GAGVSQSPRYKVTKRGQDVALRCDPISGHVSLYWYRQALGQGPEFLTYFNYEAQQDKSGLPNDRFSAERPEGSISTLTIQRTEQRDSAMYRCASSSDYNRGNEQFFGPGTRLTVL.

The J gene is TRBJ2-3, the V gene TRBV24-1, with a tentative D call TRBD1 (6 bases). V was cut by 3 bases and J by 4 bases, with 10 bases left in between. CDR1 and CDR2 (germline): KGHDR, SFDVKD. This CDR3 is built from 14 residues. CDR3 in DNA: TGTGCCACCAGTGATCCCAGGGGCTCAGATACGCAGTATTTT. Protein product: CATSDPRGSDTQYF.

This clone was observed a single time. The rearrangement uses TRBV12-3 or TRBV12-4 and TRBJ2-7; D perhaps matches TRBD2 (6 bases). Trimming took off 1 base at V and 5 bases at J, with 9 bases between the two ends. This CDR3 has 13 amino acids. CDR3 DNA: TGTGCCAGCAGTTTAGGCGGGAACGACGAGCAGTACTTC. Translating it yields CASSLGGNDEQYF.